Sequencing of this T cell receptor (beta chain) was carried out in a study of cytomegalovirus exposure and HLA in healthy donors. With respect to this clone: Its antigen is not known.

Overall study findings and caveats: A later analysis found most CMV-associated TCR beta chains apparently HLA-restricted. It was reported in a later analysis that an Asian-associated ancestry cluster showed fewer N-insertions than the approximately 700-donor mean. Sequencing likely produced, as an artifact, a cluster of highly shared sequence variants.

This CDR3 has 16 residues. The germline V and J ends were trimmed by 1 base and 7 bases, with 14 bases remaining between them. The V gene's germline CDR1 is MDHEN and CDR2 SYDVKM. Use of 60 Vbeta and 13 Jbeta primers characterized the PCR. Here immunoSEQ multiplex PCR was the method, and the copy in TCRdb shows in-frame clones only, minus some. The sample table includes approximately 68,000 clones. The sample comprised PBMCs. The sequence was collected from a female donor in good health and CMV-seropositive. The chain has TRBV28 and TRBJ1-6; weak D call: TRBD1 (6 bases). This CDR3 is CASSLYRTVVNSPLHF. DNA of the CDR3: TGTGCCAGCAGTTTATATCGGACAGTCGTGAATTCACCCCTCCACTTT.